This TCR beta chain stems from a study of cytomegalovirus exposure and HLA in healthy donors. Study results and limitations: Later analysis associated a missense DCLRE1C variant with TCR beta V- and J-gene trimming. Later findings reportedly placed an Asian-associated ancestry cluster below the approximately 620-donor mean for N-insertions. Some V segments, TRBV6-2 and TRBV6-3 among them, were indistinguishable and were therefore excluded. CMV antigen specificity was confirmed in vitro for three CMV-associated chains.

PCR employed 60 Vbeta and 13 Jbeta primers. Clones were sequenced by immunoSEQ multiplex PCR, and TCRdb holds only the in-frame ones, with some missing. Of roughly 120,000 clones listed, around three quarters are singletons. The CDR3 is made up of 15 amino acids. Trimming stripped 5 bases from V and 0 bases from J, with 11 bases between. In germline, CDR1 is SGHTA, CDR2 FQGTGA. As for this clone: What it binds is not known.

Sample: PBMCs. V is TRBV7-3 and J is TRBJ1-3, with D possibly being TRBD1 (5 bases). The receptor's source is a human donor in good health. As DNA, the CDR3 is TGTGCCAGCAGCGTCCGGGGGGGCTCTGGAAACACCATATATTTT. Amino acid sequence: CASSVRGGSGNTIYF.